Following are 28 T cell receptor beta chains from one sample sequenced in a study of tissue T cells after allogeneic stem cell transplantation. Enrolled prospectively were adult allogeneic hematopoietic cell transplant recipients whose graft-versus-host disease was steroid-refractory. Clones were sequenced by immunoSEQ multiplex PCR, and TCRdb holds only the in-frame ones, with some missing. The sample carries 2,500 to 3,500 clones, about 70% recorded once. This specimen was descending colon tissue, taken at autopsy. The receptors were gathered from a male patient aged 60 or older with steroid-refractory graft-versus-host disease after an allogeneic stem cell transplant. The graft donor may have contributed some T cells.

This clone has more than one count but fewer than ten. In nucleotides, the CDR3 is TGTGCCAGCTCACCACCGAACGGAGGATCCTACAATGAGCAGTTCTTC. Translating gives CASSPPNGGSYNEQFF. The chain links TRBV18 to TRBJ2-1; D may be TRBD2 (5 bases). CDR1 KGHSH and CDR2 LQKENI come from the germline V gene. This CDR3 has 16 amino acids. V lost 0 bases to trimming and J lost 1 base, with 10 bases between them. The full variable domain, completed using reference TRBV18 and TRBJ2-1, is NAGVMQNPRHLVRRRGQEARLRCSPMKGHSHVYWYRQLPEEGLKFMVYLQKENIIDESGMPKERFSAEFPKEGPSILRIQQVVRGDSAAYFCASSPPNGGSYNEQFFGPGTRLTVL.

The chain joins TRBV15 to TRBJ2-3, with D perhaps TRBD2 (5 bases). The CDR3 runs 16 residues. The germline V gene encodes CDR1 LNHNV and CDR2 YYDKDF (reference sequence). V was clipped by 3 bases and J by 1 base, with 14 bases between them. The CDR3 spells CATSRAGGPGTDTQYF. The CDR3 DNA follows: TGTGCCACCAGCAGGGCGGGTGGTCCGGGCACAGATACGCAGTATTTT.

The chain is built from TRBV12-3 or TRBV12-4 and TRBJ2-7; D remains unclear. The CDR3 is 13 residues long. V was trimmed by 3 bases and J by 3 bases, leaving 9 bases between them. CDR3 in DNA: TGTGCCAGCAGTTTCCCCCCGGTCTACGAGCAGTACTTC. Its translation: CASSFPPVYEQYF.

The J gene is TRBJ2-3, the V gene TRBV6-6, with unresolved D. Trimming cost V 3 bases and J 2 bases, with 15 bases left between them. The CDR3 spans 16 residues. CDR1 is MNHNY, CDR2 SVGAGI, per germline (reference sequence). The CDR3 bases are TGTGCCAGCAGTTATAAGACTCTCGCCCACACAGATACGCAGTATTTT. Protein product: CASSYKTLAHTDTQYF.

J is TRBJ1-3 and V is TRBV7-2; D is unclear. The CDR3 extends over 14 amino acids. Trimming stripped 4 bases from V and 4 bases from J, with 11 bases between. CDR1 and CDR2 (germline): SGHTA, FQGNSA. DNA of the CDR3: TGTGCCAGCAGCTCAGAACGGTCCGGAAACACCATATATTTT. Translated, it gives CASSSERSGNTIYF.

This clone was counted a single time. V usage is TRBV9 and J usage is TRBJ2-3; 9 bases align to TRBD1. V trimming: 1 base; J trimming: 3 bases; junction bases outside the gene matches: 18. Looked up from germline, CDR1 is SGDLS and CDR2 is YYNGEE. CDR3 length: 20 residues. The CDR3 region is CASSVLRGDGPGQGTDTQYF. The CDR3 nucleotides are TGTGCCAGCAGCGTATTGAGGGGGGACGGGCCGGGACAGGGTACAGATACGCAGTATTTT.

This clone is classed as large. The rearrangement uses TRBV2 and TRBJ2-5; the match to TRBD2 covers 7 bases. The CDR3 has 14 residues. J lost 5 bases, V lost 7 bases, and 10 bases had no gene match. Germline CDR1 and CDR2: SNHLY and FYNNEI. This CDR3 reads CASNQGGSGETQYF. As DNA, the CDR3 is TGTGCCAGCAACCAGGGAGGGTCTGGGGAGACCCAGTACTTC.

The chain links TRBV5-4 to TRBJ2-5, with D possibly being TRBD1 (5 bases). V was shortened by 0 bases and J by 6 bases, with 9 bases between the two germline ends. There are 13 residues in the CDR3. CDR1 is SGHNT and CDR2 is YYREEE in the germline V gene (reference sequence). The CDR3, as DNA: TGTGCCAGCAGCTTGGAGGGGAAAAAGACCCAGTACTTC. Its translation: CASSLEGKKTQYF.

This clone came up a few times. This rearrangement joins TRBV6-1 to TRBJ1-4; TRBD1 is a possible D gene (6 bases). The CDR3 runs 18 residues. V was cut by 2 bases and J by 3 bases, with 19 bases left in between. Germline loops: CDR1 MNHNS, CDR2 SASEGT. The CDR3 loop is CASSERRGQGRANEKLFF. In DNA, the CDR3 is TGTGCCAGCAGTGAAAGGCGAGGTCAGGGGAGAGCTAATGAAAAACTGTTTTTT.

The J gene is TRBJ2-1, the V gene TRBV20-1, with TRBD1 as a possible D gene (5 bases). Trimming left V 3 bases short and J 7 bases short, with 10 bases between. The CDR3 extends over 12 amino acids. Germline CDR1 DFQATT, CDR2 SNEGSKA (reference sequence). The CDR3 protein is CSASQGRNEQFF. CDR3 in DNA: TGCAGTGCTAGTCAGGGTAGAAATGAGCAGTTCTTC.

The chain has TRBV7-9 and TRBJ2-7, with D perhaps matching TRBD2 (5 bases). The germline V gene has CDR1 SEHNR and CDR2 FQNEAQ (reference sequence). Trimming took 3 bases from V and 6 from J, leaving 18 bases between them. The CDR3 is made up of 15 amino acids. The CDR3 DNA follows: TGTGCCAGCAGCTTCGGGGAAGGGATGAGTATCGAGCAGTACTTC. Translation gives CASSFGEGMSIEQYF.

This clone turned up a few times. The chain employs TRBV7-2 and TRBJ1-3; no firm D call. V dropped 3 bases and J dropped 0 bases, with 6 bases sitting between them. Germline assignment: CDR1 SGHTA and CDR2 FQGNSA. This CDR3 has 14 residues. CDR3 sequence reads: CASSLDLSGNTIYF. The CDR3 nucleotides are TGTGCCAGCAGCTTGGATCTCTCTGGAAACACCATATATTTT. Complete variable domain (other parts from reference TRBV7-2 and TRBJ1-3): GAGVSQSPSNKVTEKGKDVELRCDPISGHTALYWYRQSLGQGLEFLIYFQGNSAPDKSGLPSDRFSAERTGGSVSTLTIQRTQQEDSAVYLCASSLDLSGNTIYFGEGSWLTVV.

In regard to this clone: The junction departs from germline at one end; a sequencing error may be responsible. The rearrangement links TRBV5-1 to TRBJ2-1; no clear D gene. Germline CDR1 is SGHRS and CDR2 is YFSETQ. The CDR3 totals 15 residues. Here the CDR3 reads CASSFGDRPYSEQFF. For the CDR3, the DNA is TGCGCCAGCAGCTTTGGGGATCGCCCCTACAGTGAGCAGTTCTTC.

The J gene is TRBJ2-1, the V gene TRBV4-2; 10 nucleotides agree with TRBD2. This CDR3 has 12 residues. V shed 10 bases, J shed 5 bases, and the junction held 2 bases outside the gene matches. Germline V lookup: CDR1 LGHNA, CDR2 YNFKEQ. CDR3 in amino acids: CATGTSDNEQFF. In DNA, the CDR3 is TGTGCCACCGGGACTAGCGACAATGAGCAGTTCTTC.

The chain employs TRBV9 and TRBJ2-7, with 9 bases identical to TRBD1. This CDR3 comprises 18 residues. Germline V lookup: CDR1 SGDLS, CDR2 YYNGEE. Unmatched junction bases numbered 15, after V lost 0 bases and J lost 5 bases. The CDR3 DNA is TGTGCCAGCAGCGTAGGATTAAGCGGGACAGGGAGTGTCAACGAGCAGTACTTC. Residues: CASSVGLSGTGSVNEQYF.

This chain joins TRBV6-5 and TRBJ1-1; 9 positions match TRBD1. The trim removed 5 bases at V and 5 bases at J, leaving 6 bases unmatched. Per the germline V gene, CDR1 is MNHEY and CDR2 is SVGAGI. There are 14 residues in the CDR3. The CDR3 DNA sequence: TGTGCCAGCAGTACCTACAGGGGGCAGACTGAAGCTTTCTTT. Amino acids: CASSTYRGQTEAFF.

This clone was detected only a few times. This chain uses TRBV6-6 with TRBJ1-1; no definite D call. The CDR3 is 14 amino acids. Germline assignment: CDR1 MNHNY and CDR2 SVGAGI (reference sequence). V was shortened by 4 bases and J by 6 bases, with 15 bases between the two germline ends. The CDR3 is CASSFGRGVPEAFF. CDR3 nucleotides: TGTGCCAGCAGTTTCGGACGCGGGGTTCCTGAAGCTTTCTTT.

The CDR3 DNA is TGTGCCAGTAGTATGAGGGGACTCCTGTTGGCAGAGAGTAATGAAAAACTGTTTTTT. It encodes CASSMRGLLLAESNEKLFF. This chain links TRBV19 with TRBJ1-4; maybe TRBD1 (5 bases). Germline V gene data show CDR1 as LNHDA and CDR2 as SQIVND (reference sequence). The ends were cut back, 3 bases at V and 4 bases at J, with 24 bases in the middle. This CDR3 is built from 19 residues.

This clone appeared a few times. The chain employs TRBV6-5 and TRBJ1-1, with TRBD1 as a possible D gene (5 bases). Germline CDR1 is MNHEY and CDR2 is SVGAGI. V was clipped by 1 base and J by 5 bases, with 8 bases between them. The CDR3 spans 13 residues. The CDR3 DNA sequence: TGTGCCAGCAGTTACTGGGGGGGGACTGAAGCTTTCTTT. It is translated as CASSYWGGTEAFF.

A single count supports this clone. This chain links TRBV6-6 with TRBJ2-7; 10 bases match TRBD1. CDR3 length equals 17 residues. From germline, CDR1 is MNHNY and CDR2 SVGAGI (reference sequence). J lost 2 bases, V lost 5 bases, and 12 bases had no gene match. As DNA, the CDR3 is TGTGCCAGCAGTCAAAGCAACCCGGGACAGGGGACCTACGAGCAGTACTTC. Translating it yields CASSQSNPGQGTYEQYF.

This clone was seen a few times. The same CDR3 arises from other DNA sequences in this sample as well. The CDR3 region has the DNA TGTGCCAGCAGTTTCAGCAGGGGAGAGGGCTACACCTTC. It encodes CASSFSRGEGYTF. The V call is TRBV12-3 or TRBV12-4, the J call TRBJ1-2; tentative D call: TRBD1 (6 bases). The V and J ends lost 3 bases and 8 bases respectively, with 13 bases between them. CDR3 length equals 13 residues.

The genes are TRBV18 and TRBJ2-5; TRBD1 might be the D (6 bases). V was cut by 4 bases and J by 2 bases, with 8 bases left in between. CDR3 length equals 13 residues. Per germline, CDR1 KGHSH and CDR2 LQKENI. CDR3 sequence reads: CASSRGTQETQYF. The CDR3 region has the DNA TGTGCCAGCTCACGGGGGACACAAGAGACCCAGTACTTC.

V and J are TRBV12-3 or TRBV12-4 and TRBJ2-5; D perhaps matches TRBD1 (6 bases). V lost 7 bases and J 4 bases, leaving 13 bases between the germline ends. This CDR3 region has 13 residues. The DNA for the CDR3 is TGTGCCAGCATGCAACAGGGAAGAGAGACCCAGTACTTC. Protein product: CASMQQGRETQYF.

The CDR3 region has the DNA TGTGCCAGCAGTCCCCCCCCCGGAGATACGCAGTATTTT. As protein: CASSPPPGDTQYF. V usage is TRBV6-2 or TRBV6-3 and J usage is TRBJ2-3; D is undetermined. Germline CDR1 MNHEY, CDR2 SVGEGT. The CDR3 length is 13 residues. V dropped 5 bases and J dropped 5 bases, with 11 bases sitting between them.

The genes are TRBV6-1 and TRBJ2-7, with TRBD1 as a possible D gene (5 bases). Trimming pared 1 base from V and 0 bases from J, leaving 16 bases between. CDR3 size: 17 residues. Germline-derived CDR1 and CDR2 are MNHNS and SASEGT. The CDR3 sequence is CASSEVRGSPISYEQYF. DNA of the CDR3: TGTGCCAGCAGTGAAGTAAGGGGCAGCCCGATCTCCTACGAGCAGTACTTC.

The chain recombines TRBV6-2 or TRBV6-3 with TRBJ1-6, with a weak D call TRBD1 (5 bases). The length of the CDR3 is 18 residues. Germline lookup yields CDR1 MNHEY and CDR2 SVGEGT. The germline V and J ends were trimmed by 6 bases and 8 bases, with 26 bases remaining between them. The CDR3 loop reads CASSYTSREGVRYSPLHF. The CDR3 DNA is TGTGCCAGCAGCTATACATCGAGGGAAGGGGTTCGTTATTCACCCCTCCACTTT.

The V call is TRBV18, the J call TRBJ2-1; TRBD2 matches 8 bases. Germline values: CDR1 KGHSH, CDR2 LQKENI. The CDR3 extends over 12 amino acids. V shed 6 bases and J 10 bases; nucleotides not matched to a gene: 5. CDR3 nucleotide sequence: TGTGCCAGCTCGGCGGGGGGCCCGGAGCAGTTCTTC. Translating gives CASSAGGPEQFF.

The chain employs TRBV7-2 and TRBJ2-7; possibly TRBD2 for D (6 bases). Germline V gives CDR1 SGHTA, CDR2 FQGNSA. V dropped 5 bases and J dropped 6 bases, with 17 bases sitting between them. The CDR3 has 14 residues. CDR3: CASSPPGLSLEQYF. CDR3 sequence (DNA): TGTGCCAGCAGCCCCCCGGGACTCTCACTCGAGCAGTACTTC.